There are a few counts of the clone carrying this T cell receptor (beta chain). Its target is unknown. CDR1 MDHEN and CDR2 SYDVKM come from the germline V gene. The CDR3 contains 17 residues. V was pared by 5 bases and J by 4 bases, with 13 bases of the junction left unmatched. The sample originates from a study of T cells in Graves' hyperthyroidism and ophthalmopathy. Broader study findings: Most expanded thyroid clonotypes above 0.001 recurred in blood.

Researchers took RNA transcripts and amplified the TCR beta CDR3 regions from them. First-round RT-PCR of the TCR CDR3 relied on the HTBI primer set. TCRdb reprocessed the multiplex PCR reads with MiXCR, giving one entry per CDR3 protein. The sample has around 250,000 distinct CDR3 sequences; about 14% are singletons. Patients having uncontrolled infection, another autoimmune disease, pregnancy or lactation were not included. This receptor was taken from a middle-aged woman with Graves' hyperthyroidism that later progressed to Graves' ophthalmopathy. Sequenced: blood. This chain uses TRBV28 with TRBJ1-2, with 10 bases that match TRBD1. In DNA, the CDR3 is TGTGCCAGCAGTACCACGGGGGTGTGGGACAGGGGCTATGGCTACACCTTC. It translates to CASSTTGVWDRGYGYTF.